A single sample gave rise to the 32 T cell receptor beta chains below, sequenced in a study of post-analysis software for immune sequencing data. The study's findings and limits: TRBV segments more frequent in patients than in controls numbered about 5 and included TRBV5-6, TRBV5-1 and TRBV20-1.

Their target antigens are unknown. The TCR beta cDNA libraries carried unique molecular identifiers. TCRdb recomputed calls from the PCR reads with MiXCR, one row per CDR3 protein. Of hundreds of thousands of distinct CDR3 sequences in the sample, approximately 30% are singletons; the top ten hold about 0.5%. The sequenced sample was blood. The receptors were gathered from a girl between 5 and 17 years old with multiple sclerosis.

This clonotype occurred a few times. V and J are TRBV14 and TRBJ1-6; a weak D match, TRBD1 (5 bases). Germline CDR1 is SGHDN and CDR2 is FVKESK. This CDR3 is built from 14 residues. Trimming left V 2 bases short and J 14 bases short, with 16 bases between. CDR3 region: CASSQRDDLFTLHF. Written as DNA, the CDR3 is TGTGCCAGCAGCCAACGGGACGACCTATTCACCCTCCACTTT.

The V gene is TRBV9, the J gene TRBJ2-1; 8 bases match TRBD1. With the DNA end fitting TRBJ2-7 better, the J assignment may be wrong. Germline values: CDR1 SGDLS, CDR2 YYNGEE. This CDR3 is built from 17 residues. This CDR3 reads CASSVTPAGGAHNEQYF. In nucleotides, the CDR3 is TGTGCCAGCAGCGTAACGCCAGCAGGGGGCGCGCACAATGAGCAGTACTTC.

This clonotype has just a few counts. The V call is TRBV11-2, the J call TRBJ1-6; TRBD1 is a possible D gene (6 bases). Trimming pared 5 bases from V and 8 bases from J, leaving 31 bases between. In germline, CDR1 is SGHAT, CDR2 FQNNGV. CDR3 size: 20 residues. CDR3 sequence reads: CASSLVSGVGRKTGHSPLHF. CDR3 nucleotides: TGTGCCAGCAGCCTGGTGTCAGGCGTGGGTAGGAAGACAGGACATTCACCCCTCCACTTT.

V gene TRBV18 combines with J gene TRBJ1-2; weak D call: TRBD1 (6 bases). The CDR3 extends over 15 amino acids. Germline CDR1 reads KGHSH; CDR2 reads LQKENI. V lost 3 bases, J lost 4 bases, and 15 bases lay in between. The CDR3 DNA sequence: TGTGCCAGCTCACCGGCCGGACAGTCGACCTATGGCTACACCTTC. Amino acid sequence: CASSPAGQSTYGYTF.

This clonotype appeared a single time. This likely comes from a read error, as the CDR3 has no conserved phenylalanine or tryptophan at its end. The CDR3 sequence is CASSQQLANYGYTC. The CDR3 coding sequence is TGTGCCAGCAGTCAGCAATTAGCTAACTATGGCTACACCTGC. The chain is built from TRBV12-3 or TRBV12-4 and TRBJ1-2, with no clear D. Trimming cost V 5 bases and J 0 bases, with 10 bases left between them. This CDR3 contains 14 residues.

The sample holds a few counts of this clonotype. The chain combines TRBV18 with TRBJ2-3; D uncertain. Trimming shortened V by 1 base and J by 0 bases, and 11 bases separated the two germline ends. Germline V CDR1 and CDR2: KGHSH, LQKENI. The CDR3 totals 16 residues. Here the CDR3 DNA reads TGTGCCAGCTCACCACAGATGTTAACTAGCACAGATACGCAGTATTTT. Its translation is CASSPQMLTSTDTQYF.

The sample holds a few counts of this clonotype. This chain uses TRBV4-1 with TRBJ1-2; no firm D call. This CDR3 region has 17 residues. CDR1 is MGHRA, CDR2 YSYEKL, per germline. Trimming left V 0 bases short and J 4 bases short, with 18 bases between. The CDR3 nucleotides read TGCGCCAGCAGCCAAGACCGGGAGGGTTCCCACCTCTATGGCTACACCTTC. Translating it yields CASSQDREGSHLYGYTF.

V gene TRBV12-3 or TRBV12-4 combines with J gene TRBJ1-1, with D unresolved. The CDR3 covers 13 residues. The V end was cut by 5 bases, the J end by 1 base, with 8 bases between. In DNA, the CDR3 is TGTGCCAGCAGTAGAATGGAGAACACTGAAGCTTTCTTT. Translated: CASSRMENTEAFF.

Details on this clonotype: Germline and junction disagree at one end, which may indicate a read error. The chain combines TRBV28 with TRBJ2-3; no clear D gene. Germline V gives CDR1 MDHEN, CDR2 SYDVKM. The CDR3 covers 12 residues. In DNA form, the CDR3 reads TGTGCCAGCAGTTTGGTAGGAGATGCGCAGTATTTT. Translated, it gives CASSLVGDAQYF. The full variable domain, completed using reference TRBV28 and TRBJ2-3, is DVKVTQSSRYLVKRTGEKVFLECVQDMDHENMFWYRQDPGLGLRLIYFSYDVKMKEKGDIPEGYSVSREKKERFSLILESASTNQTSMYLCASSLVGDAQYFGPGTRLTVL.

The DNA for the CDR3 is TGCAGCGTTGAGTTGACAGGGTCGGACACTGAAGCTTTCTTT. Amino acid sequence: CSVELTGSDTEAFF. The rearrangement links TRBV29-1 to TRBJ1-1, with 7 bases lining up with TRBD1. The germline V gene has CDR1 SQVTM and CDR2 ANQGSEA. J was trimmed by 3 bases and V by 3 bases; bases with no gene match: 7. CDR3 length equals 14 residues. The full variable domain, in which reference TRBV29-1 and TRBJ1-1 provide the parts outside the CDR3, is SAVISQKPSRDICQRGTSLTIQCQVDSQVTMMFWYRQQPGQSLTLIATANQGSEATYESGFVIDKFPISRPNLTFSTLTVSNMSPEDSSIYLCSVELTGSDTEAFFGQGTRLTVV.

The chain combines TRBV5-8 with TRBJ1-2; D is ambiguous. The CDR3 totals 13 residues. V was trimmed by 4 bases and J by 8 bases, leaving 15 bases between them. Germline lookup yields CDR1 SGHTS and CDR2 YDEGEE. The CDR3 nucleotides read TGTGCCAGCAGCCCCTTGGCCCCGAAGGGCTACACCTTC. Its translation is CASSPLAPKGYTF.

This clonotype was detected only a few times. The chain couples TRBV29-1 to TRBJ2-5, with D tentatively TRBD2 (5 bases). The CDR3 sequence is 13 residues long. Germline CDR1 and CDR2: SQVTM and ANQGSEA. V was trimmed by 4 bases and J by 4 bases, leaving 13 bases between them. CDR3 bases: TGCAGCGTTGCTGCGGGTCTTAGAGAGACCCAGTACTTC. Its protein product is CSVAAGLRETQYF.

This clonotype was seen a handful of times. The chain recombines TRBV7-8 with TRBJ2-5; tentative D call: TRBD2 (6 bases). This CDR3 region has 13 residues. Germline CDR1 SGHVS, CDR2 FQNEAQ. V lost 5 bases and J 5 bases, leaving 12 bases between the germline ends. The CDR3 DNA sequence: TGTGCCAGCAGCACGGGAGTTGTGGAGACCCAGTACTTC. The encoded protein is CASSTGVVETQYF. The variable domain in full, completed from reference TRBV7-8 and TRBJ2-5, reads GAGVSQSPRYKVAKRGQDVALRCDPISGHVSLFWYQQALGQGPEFLTYFQNEAQLDKSGLPSDRFFAERPEGSVSTLKIQRTQQEDSAVYLCASSTGVVETQYFGPGTRLLVL.

The chain carries TRBV5-1 and TRBJ2-1; 11 bases align to TRBD2. Looked up from germline, CDR1 is SGHRS and CDR2 is YFSETQ. This CDR3 is built from 16 residues. The trim removed 4 bases at V and 8 bases at J, leaving 11 bases unmatched. In DNA form, the CDR3 reads TGCGCCAGCAGCACGGGACTAGCGGCGGCCTTGGATGAGCAGTTCTTC. Its translation is CASSTGLAAALDEQFF.

This clonotype has more than one count but fewer than ten. This rearrangement joins TRBV20-1 to TRBJ2-5, with 10 bases aligning to TRBD2. The germline CDR1 and CDR2 sequences are DFQATT and SNEGSKA (reference sequence). The ends lost 1 base at V and 5 bases at J; junction bases unmatched: 4. CDR3 length: 14 amino acids. CDR3: CSARAGTSVETQYF. For the CDR3, the DNA is TGCAGTGCTAGAGCCGGGACTAGCGTTGAGACCCAGTACTTC.

The CDR3 DNA sequence: TGTGCCAGCAGTTTGCGCGCAGGTCCTCTCCCGAACACTGAAGCTTTCTTT. Translating it yields CASSLRAGPLPNTEAFF. The rearrangement joins TRBV12-3 or TRBV12-4 to TRBJ1-1, with D unresolved. The CDR3 extends over 17 amino acids. Trimming took off 3 bases at V and 1 base at J, with 18 bases between the two ends.

This clonotype occurred once. The J gene is TRBJ1-4, the V gene TRBV7-9, with no clear D. CDR3 length: 16 amino acids. Between the trimmed V and J ends, which lost 7 bases and 3 bases, there was a span of 18 bases. In germline, CDR1 is SEHNR, CDR2 FQNEAQ (reference sequence). The CDR3 sequence: CASTLGRVSANEKLFF. The CDR3 coding sequence is TGTGCCAGCACCCTGGGAAGGGTATCGGCTAATGAAAAACTGTTTTTT.

The chain combines TRBV20-1 with TRBJ1-2, with D unresolved. CDR3 size: 12 residues. The germline V gene has CDR1 DFQATT and CDR2 SNEGSKA (reference sequence). V was shortened by 5 bases and J by 4 bases, with 11 bases between the two germline ends. CDR3 DNA: TGCAGTGCTCCACCAGGCATCTATGGCTACACCTTC. It encodes CSAPPGIYGYTF.

CDR3 coding DNA: TGCAGTGCTAGATCGCCGTGGGAGGGGGCCCATGAGCAGTACTTC. Its protein product is CSARSPWEGAHEQYF. The J gene is TRBJ2-5, the V gene TRBV20-1, with D possibly called TRBD1 or TRBD2 (7 bases each). There are 15 residues in the CDR3. Per germline, CDR1 DFQATT and CDR2 SNEGSKA (reference sequence). The germline V and J ends were trimmed by 2 bases and 11 bases, with 24 bases remaining between them.

The gene calls are TRBV12-3 or TRBV12-4 and TRBJ2-3; weak D call: TRBD2 (5 bases). CDR3 length equals 14 residues. Trimming removed 6 bases at V and 1 base at J, with 11 bases between. For the CDR3, the DNA is TGTGCCAGCAGGCAAATTAGCGGCACAGATACGCAGTATTTT. It specifies CASRQISGTDTQYF.

This clonotype was observed once. One end of the junction is discordant with germline, which a read error may explain. This chain joins TRBV7-9 and TRBJ1-4; 8 nucleotides line up with TRBD1. This CDR3 contains 16 residues. The germline CDR1 and CDR2 sequences are SEHNR and FQNEAQ (reference sequence). The CDR3 sequence: CAGRDGSGGLNEKLFF. CDR3 sequence (DNA): TGTGCCGGCAGGGATGGATCAGGGGGCCTTAATGAAAAACTGTTTTTT.

The rearrangement links TRBV27 to TRBJ2-5; D uncertain. Trimming removed 5 bases from V and 11 bases from J, with 15 bases in between. The V gene's germline CDR1 is MNHEY and CDR2 SMNVEV (reference sequence). The CDR3 extends over 12 amino acids. The CDR3 protein is CASSATHNEQYF. CDR3 nucleotides: TGTGCCAGCAGTGCCACCCACAATGAGCAGTACTTC.

This chain connects TRBV5-1 to TRBJ2-3; 7 nucleotides agree with TRBD2. Germline CDR1 is SGHRS and CDR2 is YFSETQ. The CDR3 runs to 15 residues. With V trimmed by 6 bases and J by 4 bases, 11 bases remained unmatched. The DNA for the CDR3 is TGCGCCAGCACCCCAACGAGCGGGGAGGCAGATACGCAGTATTTT. The encoded protein is CASTPTSGEADTQYF.

V and J are TRBV2 and TRBJ2-7; D may correspond to TRBD1 or TRBD2 (5 bases each). Germline V gene data show CDR1 as SNHLY and CDR2 as FYNNEI. Trimming cost V 6 bases and J 1 base, with 16 bases left between them. The CDR3 runs to 15 residues. CDR3 protein: CASRTFRGSSYEQYF. The CDR3 coding sequence is TGTGCCAGCAGGACCTTTCGGGGCTCTTCCTACGAGCAGTACTTC.

The chain joins TRBV2 to TRBJ2-1; D might be TRBD2 (6 bases). Per germline, CDR1 SNHLY and CDR2 FYNNEI. This CDR3 has 15 amino acids. With 3 bases removed from V and 2 bases from J, the gap between germline ends came to 11 bases. Here the CDR3 reads CASSDPRRAYNEQFF. The CDR3 coding sequence is TGTGCCAGCAGTGACCCCAGGAGGGCCTACAATGAGCAGTTCTTC.

This clonotype has more than one count but fewer than ten. This chain connects TRBV7-2 to TRBJ2-7; tentative D call: TRBD2 (6 bases). The CDR3 extends over 15 amino acids. CDR1 SGHTA and CDR2 FQGNSA come from the germline V gene. V lost 2 bases and J lost 0, with 11 bases in between. The CDR3 DNA sequence: TGTGCCAGCAGCTTACACGGGGGAACCTCCTACGAGCAGTACTTC. This translates into CASSLHGGTSYEQYF.

This clonotype turned up a few times. This rearrangement joins TRBV27 to TRBJ1-4, with D possibly TRBD1 on 5 matching bases. The germline V gene encodes CDR1 MNHEY and CDR2 SMNVEV (reference sequence). This CDR3 comprises 14 residues. Between the trimmed V and J ends, which lost 5 bases and 4 bases, there was a span of 11 bases. Here the CDR3 DNA reads TGTGCCAGCAGTCGGACAAGGTTTAATGAAAAACTGTTTTTT. The encoded protein is CASSRTRFNEKLFF.

This clonotype was counted between two and nine times. V gene TRBV24-1 combines with J gene TRBJ1-2; the D gene is possibly TRBD1 (5 bases). The CDR3 is 15 amino acids. V gave up 4 bases and J gave up 10 bases, with 21 bases separating them. In germline, CDR1 is KGHDR, CDR2 SFDVKD. This chain's CDR3 is CATSDPTRGRDNYTF. DNA of the CDR3: TGTGCCACCAGTGACCCGACGCGGGGCCGTGATAACTACACCTTC.

The chain links TRBV20-1 to TRBJ2-3; D is unresolved. The CDR3 contains 15 residues. Trimming stripped 3 bases from V and 5 bases from J, with 18 bases between. CDR1 is DFQATT, CDR2 SNEGSKA, per germline (reference sequence). CDR3 residues: CSASKRPEVGDTQYF. The CDR3 DNA follows: TGCAGTGCTAGCAAGAGGCCTGAGGTTGGAGATACGCAGTATTTT.

The chain has TRBV29-1 and TRBJ2-3; possibly TRBD2 for D (6 bases). The V end was cut by 7 bases, the J end by 4 bases, with 12 bases between. The CDR3 has 12 residues. CDR1 is SQVTM and CDR2 is ANQGSEA in the germline V gene. CDR3 protein: CSAYGSADTQYF. As DNA, the CDR3 is TGCAGCGCGTACGGGAGCGCAGATACGCAGTATTTT.

The gene calls are TRBV6-5 and TRBJ2-1; weak D call: TRBD2 (6 bases). Germline values: CDR1 MNHEY, CDR2 SVGAGI. CDR3 length equals 15 residues. The ends were cut back, 0 bases at V and 6 bases at J, with 12 bases in the middle. The CDR3: CASSYSVSGVNEQFF. CDR3 sequence (DNA): TGTGCCAGCAGTTACTCGGTCTCGGGAGTCAATGAGCAGTTCTTC.

This clonotype was counted a few times. V and J are TRBV4-3 and TRBJ1-1; tentative D call: TRBD1 (6 bases). The length of the CDR3 is 15 residues. Germline V gene data show CDR1 as LGHNA and CDR2 as YSLEER. With 0 bases removed from V and 4 bases from J, the gap between germline ends came to 12 bases. The CDR3 nucleotides are TGCGCCAGCAGCCAAGATGACAGGCGAGGCACTGAAGCTTTCTTT. As protein: CASSQDDRRGTEAFF.